This record concerns one T cell receptor beta chain sequence. This clone was counted only a few times. Its antigen specificity is not known. The record has no base qualities; no much larger clone is one base away. The immunoSEQ Assay, a bias-controlled multiplex PCR, was used to amplify TCRbeta CDR3 regions from genomic DNA. The source study handled its data this way. Nucleated cell counts per sample were estimated from amplification of reference gene primers within the assay. To quantify the absolute abundance of each unique TCRbeta CDR3 rearrangement, sequence reads were collapsed and filtered. For each sample, productive Simpson clonality was calculated by taking the square root of Simpson's diversity index across productive rearrangements. TCRdb limited this immuneACCESS table to in-frame rearrangements with V and J called. A share of clones is missing; checked studies link under half to unresolved V genes, and the rest is unexplained. For V, J and clone size, that table is used; D and trimming come from the DNA. This sample comprises more than 200,000 clones, around 90% of them detected only once. Roughly 6.3% of the sample lies in the top ten.

In the prospective study, participants were about 18 to 95 years old, resided in 25 or so geographic areas of the United States, and were enrolled through a virtual design. Cohort assignment in the prospective study relied on participant-reported clinical history from a screening survey and a study questionnaire. Each participant in the prospective study had whole blood, serum and a nasopharyngeal or oropharyngeal swab collected by mobile phlebotomists. Prospective study participants could optionally give additional blood draws and questionnaires over an approximately 2-month period. Prospective study blood samples were shipped either frozen or at room temperature before DNA extraction. The entry originates in a study of blood T cell repertoires in COVID-19 (dated by TCRdb to the early 2020s). With respect to the entire study: Samples from collaborators originated in the United States, Italy and Spain and spanned both the acute and convalescent phases of COVID-19. The dataset comprised deeply sampled blood TCRbeta repertoires from subjects exposed to, actively infected with, or recovered from COVID-19. Where available, HLA class I and class II types were obtained from metadata supplied by the sample provider rather than from assay-based typing. The samples were drawn from two sources: the first 160 participants of the ongoing ImmuneRACE study, and 1,000 to 1,500 subjects contributed by 6 global collaborators. The prospective study material was composed of cDNA or gDNA derived from T cells, B-cell-depleted T cells, or PBMCs. A freely available public database, intended as a resource for researchers studying the immune response to SARS-CoV-2, is where the repertoires were released. Nearly every sample came with metadata listing a de-identified subject ID, COVID-19 status, age in years and sex. Results and caveats for the whole study, not just this receptor: Clinical and demographic metadata were provided uncurated, with the amount varying by source and participant.

The sequence came from a woman aged 25 to 39 with acute COVID-19. Sequenced: PBMCs or T cells enriched from blood (not recorded which).

The CDR3 reads as follows: CASRARGEFSPLHF. The DNA reads as follows: TGTGCCAGCAGGGCCAGGGGAGAGTTTTCACCCCTCCACTTT. The V and J segments used are TRBV2 and TRBJ1-6; tentative D gene TRBD1, with 6 bases matching. From the cysteine up to the phenylalanine, the CDR3 has a length of 14 residues. Only the CDR3 region is kept as DNA, spanning 42 bases read in frame from base 1. As encoded in the germline V gene, CDR1 is SNHLY while CDR2 is FYNNEI. Trimming removed 6 bases from V and 9 bases from J, leaving 15 bases between the germline ends.